This entry lists 20 T cell receptor beta chains sequenced from one sample in a study of OX40 agonist ivuxolimab in advanced cancers. This table comes from immunoSEQ multiplex PCR, and its TCRdb copy is limited to in-frame clones, with some not included. The sample lists around 41,000 clones; approximately 86% were seen once. This specimen consisted of CD4+ or CD8+ T cells sorted from blood, obtained in a trial of the OX40 agonist ivuxolimab. The receptor source for this set is an adult with an advanced solid tumor such as melanoma, head and neck, liver or kidney cancer.

V usage is TRBV19 and J usage is TRBJ1-4; maybe TRBD1 (6 bases). The CDR3 is 21 residues long. Germline V lookup: CDR1 LNHDA, CDR2 SQIVND (reference sequence). V lost 3 bases, J lost 4 bases, and 30 bases lay in between. The CDR3 loop is CASSIVISRLYLTGLNEKLFF. The DNA of the CDR3 is TGTGCCAGTAGTATCGTCATCTCACGGTTATATCTGACAGGACTTAATGAAAAACTGTTTTTT.

The V and J genes are TRBV11-3 and TRBJ2-1; D possibly corresponds to TRBD1 (6 bases). The CDR3 covers 15 residues. The germline V gene has CDR1 SGHNT and CDR2 YENEEA. V lost 1 base and J lost 6, with 13 bases in between. The CDR3 DNA is TGTGCCAGCAGCTTAGGCCGGACAGCAGGCAATGAGCAGTTCTTC. Translation gives CASSLGRTAGNEQFF.

The chain has TRBV9 and TRBJ2-7, with 7 positions matching TRBD2. This CDR3 comprises 13 residues. Germline V gives CDR1 SGDLS, CDR2 YYNGEE. J was trimmed by 6 bases and V by 0 bases; bases with no gene match: 3. The CDR3 protein is CASSVAAGVEQYF. The CDR3 region has the DNA TGTGCCAGCAGCGTAGCTGCGGGGGTCGAGCAGTACTTC.

This rearrangement joins TRBV27 to TRBJ1-5; the D gene is possibly TRBD1 (5 bases). The CDR3 loop spans 14 amino acids. V was pared by 3 bases and J by 6 bases, with 12 bases between. CDR1 and CDR2 from the germline V gene are MNHEY and SMNVEV (reference sequence). CDR3 DNA sequence: TGTGCCAGCAGTTTTGAGGGGACGAGTCAGCCCCAGCATTTT. Its protein product is CASSFEGTSQPQHF.

The V call is TRBV6-5, the J call TRBJ2-7; D uncertain. Trimming took 8 bases from V and 2 from J, leaving 16 bases between them. The CDR3 covers 14 residues. Germline loops: CDR1 MNHEY, CDR2 SVGAGI. CDR3 region: CASSPSWRTYEQYF. The DNA of the CDR3 is TGTGCCAGCTCCCCCTCGTGGAGAACCTACGAGCAGTACTTC.

The chain links TRBV2 to TRBJ1-3; D not resolved. Germline V CDR1 and CDR2: SNHLY, FYNNEI. Trimming left V 7 bases short and J 6 bases short, with 19 bases between. The length of the CDR3 is 15 residues. The CDR3 DNA is TGTGCCAGCACCCCGGAGTCCCTCGGGGAAAACACCATATATTTT. Translation gives CASTPESLGENTIYF.

As DNA, the CDR3 is TGTGCCAGCAGTTTTTGGGGACAGGGCCACAATGAGCAGTTCTTC. It specifies CASSFWGQGHNEQFF. V is TRBV28 and J is TRBJ2-1, with 9 bases that match TRBD1. V lost 3 bases and J lost 5; bases outside the gene matches: 5. The CDR3 covers 15 residues. In germline, CDR1 is MDHEN, CDR2 SYDVKM.

The sample holds a few counts of this clone. The rearrangement joins TRBV7-3 to TRBJ1-2, with D unclear. The germline V and J ends were trimmed by 2 bases and 5 bases, with 15 bases remaining between them. Germline assignment: CDR1 SGHTA and CDR2 FQGTGA. The CDR3 runs 15 residues. The CDR3 DNA is TGTGCCAGCAGCTTATCGGCCGGATCTCAGTATGGCTACACCTTC. Translating gives CASSLSAGSQYGYTF.

This clone has more than one count but fewer than ten. Other DNA sequences from this sample encode an identical CDR3 as well. CDR3 DNA sequence: TGTGCCTGGACATCCGGGACAGGGGTGGGTCAGCCCCAGCATTTT. Amino acid sequence: CAWTSGTGVGQPQHF. This chain connects TRBV30 to TRBJ1-5; 10 nucleotides agree with TRBD1. V shed 4 bases, J shed 6 bases, and the junction held 9 bases outside the gene matches. The CDR3 consists of 15 residues. Per the germline V gene, CDR1 is GTSNPN and CDR2 is SVGIG (reference sequence).

The chain carries TRBV28 and TRBJ1-1; possible D gene TRBD1, 6 bases. Per the germline V gene, CDR1 is MDHEN and CDR2 is SYDVKM. This CDR3 contains 15 residues. The V gene lost 5 bases and the J gene lost 5 bases, with 18 bases spanning the gap. The CDR3: CASSTPSGGQTEAFF. The CDR3 DNA follows: TGTGCCAGCAGTACCCCCTCGGGGGGCCAAACTGAAGCTTTCTTT.

The V gene is TRBV2, the J gene TRBJ2-7; the D is unclear. Trimming cost V 7 bases and J 0 bases, with 13 bases left between them. The CDR3 length is 14 residues. The germline V gene has CDR1 SNHLY and CDR2 FYNNEI. CDR3 residues: CASKIQTSSYEQYF. CDR3 bases: TGTGCCAGCAAGATACAAACAAGCTCCTACGAGCAGTACTTC.

V usage is TRBV5-8 and J usage is TRBJ2-1; 12 bases agree with TRBD2. The V gene's germline CDR1 is SGHTS and CDR2 YDEGEE. This CDR3 comprises 16 residues. Losses at the gene ends were 3 bases for V and 6 bases for J; bases not matched to a gene: 7. The CDR3 region is CASSSNRLAGVNEQFF. Here the CDR3 DNA reads TGTGCCAGCAGCTCTAATCGACTAGCGGGAGTCAATGAGCAGTTCTTC.

This chain links TRBV7-6 with TRBJ2-7; D may be TRBD1 or TRBD2 (6 bases each). Trimming removed 1 base from V and 3 bases from J, with 10 bases in between. The germline gives CDR1 SGHVS, CDR2 FNYEAQ. The CDR3 totals 14 residues. Here the CDR3 reads CASSLGGRGYEQYF. Here the CDR3 DNA reads TGTGCCAGCAGCTTAGGGGGGCGGGGCTACGAGCAGTACTTC.

V and J are TRBV4-2 and TRBJ2-7, with 9 bases aligning to TRBD2. CDR3 size: 15 residues. Germline values: CDR1 LGHNA, CDR2 YNFKEQ. V shed 3 bases, J shed 2 bases, and the junction held 5 bases outside the gene matches. The CDR3 loop reads CASSQATSGPYEQYF. The CDR3 DNA follows: TGTGCCAGCAGCCAGGCGACTAGCGGACCCTACGAGCAGTACTTC.

The chain couples TRBV19 to TRBJ2-7; TRBD2 is a possible D gene (6 bases). V was pared by 3 bases and J by 5 bases, with 14 bases between. Germline V CDR1 and CDR2: LNHDA, SQIVND (reference sequence). This CDR3 is built from 14 residues. CDR3 nucleotide sequence: TGTGCCAGTAGTATGCGGGGTTTGCTTCACGAGCAGTACTTC. Its protein is CASSMRGLLHEQYF. The variable domain in full, with the rest retrieved from reference TRBV19 and TRBJ2-7, is DGGITQSPKYLFRKEGQNVTLSCEQNLNHDAMYWYRQDPGQGLRLIYYSQIVNDFQKGDIAEGYSVSREKKESFPLTVTSAQKNPTAFYLCASSMRGLLHEQYFGPGTRLTVT.

The chain employs TRBV27 and TRBJ1-5; D is possibly TRBD1 (5 bases). The CDR3 sequence is 15 residues long. Germline CDR1 and CDR2: MNHEY and SMNVEV (reference sequence). Trimming left V 0 bases short and J 3 bases short, with 9 bases between. The CDR3 nucleotides read TGTGCCAGCAGTTTATCGTTCGGGGCCAATCAGCCCCAGCATTTT. Its protein is CASSLSFGANQPQHF.

This chain links TRBV29-1 with TRBJ2-3; D gene ambiguous. The CDR3 length is 12 residues. Trimming removed 0 bases from V and 6 bases from J, with 7 bases in between. Germline-derived CDR1 and CDR2 are SQVTM and ANQGSEA. The CDR3 sequence: CSVEENVDTQYF. The CDR3 bases are TGCAGCGTTGAAGAGAATGTGGATACGCAGTATTTT.

The chain uses TRBV7-2 and TRBJ2-1; 8 bases fit TRBD2. V shed 6 bases, J shed 6 bases, and the junction held 13 bases outside the gene matches. From germline, CDR1 is SGHTA and CDR2 FQGNSA. The CDR3 consists of 16 residues. The CDR3 nucleotides read TGTGCCAGCAGTTCCCGTCCCAGACTAGCGAGCAATGAGCAGTTCTTC. This codes for CASSSRPRLASNEQFF.

This sequence joins TRBV5-8 and TRBJ2-7; TRBD1 aligns across 8 bases. The CDR3 extends over 14 amino acids. Germline-derived CDR1 and CDR2 are SGHTS and YDEGEE. Trimming at V came to 4 bases and at J to 4 bases, leaving 7 bases not matched to a gene. The CDR3 region has the DNA TGTGCCAGCAGCCCTCGACAGGGGACTTACGAGCAGTACTTC. The encoded protein is CASSPRQGTYEQYF.

This chain joins TRBV10-3 and TRBJ1-2; the match to TRBD1 covers 8 bases. V lost 6 bases to trimming and J lost 0 bases; unmatched junction nucleotides: 6. The CDR3 consists of 15 residues. Looked up from germline, CDR1 is ENHRY and CDR2 is SYGVKD. Here the CDR3 reads CAIRGTGETNYGYTF. Here the CDR3 DNA reads TGTGCCATCAGGGGGACAGGAGAGACTAACTATGGCTACACCTTC.